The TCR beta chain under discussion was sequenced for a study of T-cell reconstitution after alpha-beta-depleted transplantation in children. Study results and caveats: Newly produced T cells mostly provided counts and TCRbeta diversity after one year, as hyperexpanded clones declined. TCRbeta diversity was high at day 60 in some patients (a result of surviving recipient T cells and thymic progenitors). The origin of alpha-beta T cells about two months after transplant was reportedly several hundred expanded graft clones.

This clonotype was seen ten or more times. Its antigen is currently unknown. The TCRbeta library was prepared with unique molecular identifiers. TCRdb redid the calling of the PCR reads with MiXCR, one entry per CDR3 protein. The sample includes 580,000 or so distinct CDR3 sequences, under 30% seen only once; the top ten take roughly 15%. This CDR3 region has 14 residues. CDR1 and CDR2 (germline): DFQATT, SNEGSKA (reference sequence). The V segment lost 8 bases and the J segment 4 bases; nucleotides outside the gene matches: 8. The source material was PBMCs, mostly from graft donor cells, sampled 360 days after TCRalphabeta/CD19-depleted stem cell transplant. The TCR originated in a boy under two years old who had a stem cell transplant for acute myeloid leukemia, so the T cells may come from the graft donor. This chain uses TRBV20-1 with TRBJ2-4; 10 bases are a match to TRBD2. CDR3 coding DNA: TGCAGTAGCGGGGGGGCCGATGGAAAAAACATTCAGTACTTC. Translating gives CSSGGADGKNIQYF.